One and the same sample provided the 15 T cell receptor beta chains below, sequenced in a study of T cell repertoires in cytomegalovirus infection. The antigens for these receptors are not known. TCRdb re-called the reads with MiXCR, one entry per CDR3 protein. The sample holds tens of thousands of distinct CDR3 sequences, approximately 30% seen once. Sequenced material: CD8+ T cells from cultured PBMCs, taken from culture after CMV antigen stimulation. These receptors were collected from a human donor in good health (CMV status not recorded). Some clones in this sample may be carry-over from other donors' samples.

This clonotype showed up just a few times. J is TRBJ2-7 and V is TRBV7-6; 7 positions agree with TRBD1. The V gene's germline CDR1 is SGHVS and CDR2 FNYEAQ. V lost 1 base and J lost 0; bases outside the gene matches: 3. The CDR3 covers 15 residues. The CDR3 loop is CASSLEGTASYEQYF. In nucleotides, the CDR3 is TGTGCCAGCAGCTTAGAGGGGACAGCCTCCTACGAGCAGTACTTC.

This clonotype came up many times. V and J are TRBV7-2 and TRBJ2-1; D is unclear. Germline values: CDR1 SGHTA, CDR2 FQGNSA. This CDR3 has 14 amino acids. Between the trimmed V and J ends, which lost 1 base and 5 bases, there was a span of 9 bases. The CDR3 is CASSLGPLDNEQFF. The CDR3 DNA reads as TGTGCCAGCAGCTTAGGACCCCTGGACAATGAGCAGTTCTTC.

The J gene is TRBJ1-1, the V gene TRBV30; D is unresolved. Germline V gene lookup returns CDR1 GTSNPN and CDR2 SVGIG (reference sequence). V shed 3 bases and J shed 5 bases, with 13 bases lying between them. The CDR3 sequence is 13 residues long. CDR3 sequence (DNA): TGTGCCTGGAGCGTTCGGCGGAGGACTGAAGCTTTCTTT. Protein sequence: CAWSVRRRTEAFF.

The sample holds a few counts of this clonotype. CDR3 loop: CASSYEQGGGAYEQYF. Written as DNA, the CDR3 is TGCGCCAGCAGCTATGAACAGGGAGGAGGGGCCTACGAGCAGTACTTC. V usage is TRBV4-3 and J usage is TRBJ2-7, with D perhaps assigned TRBD1 or TRBD2 (6 bases each). This CDR3 is 16 amino acids long. V was cut by 5 bases and J by 2 bases, with 19 bases left in between. CDR1 LGHNA and CDR2 YSLEER come from the germline V gene.

The chain recombines TRBV7-6 with TRBJ2-3; D is uncertain. The CDR3 length is 13 residues. Germline CDR1 SGHVS, CDR2 FNYEAQ. Trimming stripped 5 bases from V and 7 bases from J, with 13 bases between. This chain's CDR3 is CASSRHQSNTQYF. DNA for the CDR3: TGTGCCAGCAGCCGCCATCAATCTAATACGCAGTATTTT.

The chain employs TRBV7-6 and TRBJ2-3; D is unresolved. Germline CDR1 and CDR2: SGHVS and FNYEAQ. The CDR3 length is 15 residues. The V end lost 4 bases, the J end lost 4 bases, and 15 bases lay between the germline ends. CDR3 protein: CASSSTLVQADTQYF. The CDR3 DNA reads TGTGCCAGCAGCTCGACCTTAGTGCAGGCAGATACGCAGTATTTT. Together with reference TRBV7-6 and TRBJ2-3, the CDR3 gives the full variable domain: GAGVSQSPRYKVTKRGQDVALRCDPISGHVSLYWYRQALGQGPEFLTYFNYEAQQDKSGLPNDRFSAERPEGSISTLTIQRTEQRDSAMYRCASSSTLVQADTQYFGPGTRLTVL.

The rearrangement joins TRBV6-5 to TRBJ2-7; 8 bases line up with TRBD2. This CDR3 has 15 residues. The V segment lost 6 bases and the J segment 4 bases; nucleotides outside the gene matches: 11. Germline V gene lookup returns CDR1 MNHEY and CDR2 SVGAGI. The CDR3 DNA sequence: TGTGCCAGCAGCCCGGACAGTTCGGGAGGGTACGAGCAGTACTTC. Residues: CASSPDSSGGYEQYF.

This chain links TRBV28 with TRBJ2-1; unclear D gene. This CDR3 is 11 amino acids long. Trimming pared 6 bases from V and 2 bases from J, leaving 2 bases between. Germline CDR1 reads MDHEN; CDR2 reads SYDVKM. The CDR3 DNA reads TGTGCCAGCAGCACCTACAATGAGCAGTTCTTC. It translates to CASSTYNEQFF.

This clonotype was counted only a few times. The genes are TRBV7-9 and TRBJ2-1, with TRBD1 matching 10 bases. CDR1 and CDR2 (germline): SEHNR, FQNEAQ (reference sequence). The CDR3 is made up of 14 amino acids. V gave up 3 bases and J gave up 5 bases; unmatched junction bases: 1. The CDR3 nucleotides read TGTGCCAGCAGCTTTGGACAGGGGGACAATGAGCAGTTCTTC. Its translation: CASSFGQGDNEQFF.

This chain connects TRBV7-3 to TRBJ1-1, with unresolved D. Germline assignment: CDR1 SGHTA and CDR2 FQGTGA. The CDR3 loop spans 12 amino acids. Trimming pared 5 bases from V and 4 bases from J, leaving 8 bases between. CDR3: CASSRLFTEAFF. CDR3 sequence (DNA): TGTGCCAGCAGCCGGCTCTTCACTGAAGCTTTCTTT.

The chain carries TRBV6-1 and TRBJ2-7; 10 nucleotides agree with TRBD2. Germline-derived CDR1 and CDR2 are MNHNS and SASEGT. Germline trimming cut 2 bases from V and 2 bases from J; bases unmatched to any gene: 3. This CDR3 spans 15 amino acids. The CDR3 here is CASSEKSGGAYEQYF. CDR3 nucleotide sequence: TGTGCCAGCAGTGAAAAAAGCGGGGGGGCCTACGAGCAGTACTTC.

The chain combines TRBV10-3 with TRBJ1-2; D call uncertain. The CDR3 runs 13 residues. Germline loops: CDR1 ENHRY, CDR2 SYGVKD. V was cut by 3 bases and J by 3 bases, with 8 bases left in between. As DNA, the CDR3 is TGTGCCATCAGTGAAGAGGGATACTATGGCTACACCTTC. It specifies CAISEEGYYGYTF.

The CDR3 sequence is CASSDRPGDTGELFF. As DNA, the CDR3 is TGTGCCAGCAGCGACCGGCCTGGGGATACCGGGGAGCTGTTTTTT. The rearrangement joins TRBV7-6 to TRBJ2-2; D gene ambiguous. This CDR3 has 15 amino acids. Deletions cut 5 bases from V and 5 bases from J, with 15 bases between. Germline-derived CDR1 and CDR2 are SGHVS and FNYEAQ.

This clonotype came up many times. The CDR3 coding sequence is TGTGCCAGCAGTTTTGCTAGAAGGGTGGGATCTGGAAACACCATATATTTT. This encodes CASSFARRVGSGNTIYF. The chain couples TRBV12-3 or TRBV12-4 to TRBJ1-3; no clear D gene. V was trimmed by 3 bases and J by 1 base, leaving 16 bases between them. The CDR3 spans 17 residues.

This clonotype was recorded a few times. The V gene is TRBV5-8, the J gene TRBJ2-7; D remains ambiguous. Germline V gives CDR1 SGHTS, CDR2 YDEGEE. V lost 4 bases and J 7 bases, leaving 9 bases between the germline ends. The CDR3 extends over 11 amino acids. The CDR3 spells CASSETFEQYF. In DNA, the CDR3 is TGTGCCAGCAGCGAGACTTTTGAGCAGTACTTC.